The following is a T cell receptor (beta chain) sequence with its context. This sample is part of a study of blood T cell repertoires in COVID-19. Whole-study context: Collection of acute and convalescent COVID-19 samples took place in the United States, Italy and Spain. Sample material is recorded as cDNA or gDNA derived from T cells, B-cell-depleted T cells, or PBMCs.

CDR1 and CDR2 (germline): KGHDR, SFDVKD. The V segment lost 2 bases and the J segment 2 bases; nucleotides outside the gene matches: 10. CDR3 length equals 17 residues. Per the original methods: The assay estimated nucleated cells by amplifying reference gene primers. TCRdb's table, derived via immunoSEQ multiplex PCR, lists solely in-frame clones and lacks some. V, J and clone size are taken as reported in that table, and D and trimming were inferred from the DNA itself. The sample shows about 150,000 clones, over 70% of them seen only once. The gene calls are TRBV24-1 and TRBJ1-2; 7 bases match TRBD1. Sequenced input: peripheral blood. The clonotype comes from a man aged 60 to 75 with acute or convalescent COVID-19. The CDR3 bases are TGTGCCACCAGTGATTCCAATTTGGACAGGTCCAACTATGGCTACACCTTC. Encoded protein: CATSDSNLDRSNYGYTF.